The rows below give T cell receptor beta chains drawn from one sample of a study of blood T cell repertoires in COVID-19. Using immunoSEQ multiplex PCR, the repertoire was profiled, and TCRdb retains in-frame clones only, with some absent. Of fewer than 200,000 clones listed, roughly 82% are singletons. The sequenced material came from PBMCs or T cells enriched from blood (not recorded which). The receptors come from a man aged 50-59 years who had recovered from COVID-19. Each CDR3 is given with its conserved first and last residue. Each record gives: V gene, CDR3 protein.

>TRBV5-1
CASQPEGGRDEKLFF
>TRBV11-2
CASSSPLNEKLFF
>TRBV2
CASSEEGGTDTQYF
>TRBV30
CAWSVGGPLEKLFF
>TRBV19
CASSIQTSPQHF
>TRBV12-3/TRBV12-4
CASSLSGGNGYTF
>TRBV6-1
CASSEADRATGNTEAFF
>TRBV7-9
CASRAGQGGDTEAFF
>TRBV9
CASKALSDTQYF
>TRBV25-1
CASSGTRSNTGELFF
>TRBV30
CAWSGATGVGEKLFF
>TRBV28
CASRTGLYGYTF
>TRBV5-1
CASSSWTGNTIYF
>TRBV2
CASREDRYTDTQYF
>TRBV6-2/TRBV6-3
CASSQRTGSSGANVLTF
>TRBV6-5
CASTGGTGRSAEAFF
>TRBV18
CASSFTEGSETQYF
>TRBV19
CASKLNYNYGYTF
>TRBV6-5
CASSYSSGVDTDTQYF
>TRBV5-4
CASSPGGQGSYGYTF
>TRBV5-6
CASSSRGSSYEQYF
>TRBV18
CASSPNTGIGGQPQHF
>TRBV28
CASSLEGGEKLFF
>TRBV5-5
CASSLAQGTHTEAFF
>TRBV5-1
CASNRDRDSPLHF
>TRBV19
CASSIQGANGNTEAFF
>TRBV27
CASSLEGLAGNNEQFF
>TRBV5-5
CASSSRQNNQPQHF